Presented here are 27 T cell receptor beta chains from one specimen sequenced in a study of cytomegalovirus exposure and HLA in healthy donors (dated by TCRdb to about 2017). Libraries came from the immunoSEQ multiplex PCR assay. For the multiplex PCR, a mixture combining 60 forward primers for TCR Vbeta segments and 13 reverse primers for TCR Jbeta segments was used. TCRdb re-hosts the immuneACCESS table, in-frame sequences only. Its copies lack some clones; in the studies checked, an unresolved V gene accounts for under half of them, and the cause for the rest is not known. In all, the sample holds more than 200,000 clones, and more than 75% of those were seen once. The leading ten clones occupy around 1.2% of the sample. The sample comprised PBMCs. The receptors come from a human donor in good health.

The CDR3 sequence is CASRIAGGTYEQYF. In nucleotides, the CDR3 is TGTGCCAGCAGGATAGCGGGAGGAACCTACGAGCAGTACTTC. V usage is TRBV25-1 and J usage is TRBJ2-7; 10 bases match TRBD2. The CDR3 extends over 14 amino acids. From germline, CDR1 is MGHDK and CDR2 SYGVNS. V lost 6 bases to trimming and J lost 2 bases; unmatched junction nucleotides: 4.

This clone appeared a single time. The rearrangement joins TRBV7-9 to TRBJ2-7; tentative D call: TRBD1 (6 bases). The CDR3 sequence is 14 residues long. With 6 bases removed from V and 6 bases from J, the gap between germline ends came to 18 bases. Per germline, CDR1 SEHNR and CDR2 FQNEAQ (reference sequence). Here the CDR3 reads CASSQSGHFGEQYF. CDR3 nucleotide sequence: TGTGCCAGCAGTCAGTCGGGACACTTTGGCGAGCAGTACTTC.

The chain links TRBV5-1 to TRBJ1-5, with TRBD1 matching over 8 bases. The CDR3 is 15 amino acids. Germline values: CDR1 SGHRS, CDR2 YFSETQ. The V and J ends lost 3 bases and 3 bases, in that order; junction bases with no gene match: 5. CDR3 DNA sequence: TGCGCCAGCAGCTGGGGGACAGGAGCCAATCAGCCCCAGCATTTT. It codes for CASSWGTGANQPQHF. Variable domain in full (rest from reference TRBV5-1 and TRBJ1-5): KAGVTQTPRYLIKTRGQQVTLSCSPISGHRSVSWYQQTPGQGLQFLFEYFSETQRNKGNFPGRFSGRQFSNSRSEMNVSTLELGDSALYLCASSWGTGANQPQHFGDGTRLSIL.

The chain is built from TRBV7-6 and TRBJ1-1, with no clear D. The CDR3 consists of 15 residues. The germline V gene has CDR1 SGHVS and CDR2 FNYEAQ. V was pared by 1 base and J by 4 bases, with 13 bases between. CDR3: CASSLEGQRGTEAFF. The CDR3 DNA sequence: TGTGCCAGCAGCTTAGAGGGCCAGCGGGGCACTGAAGCTTTCTTT.

The chain links TRBV29-1 to TRBJ2-7; D remains unclear. The CDR3 covers 12 residues. The germline V and J ends were trimmed by 4 bases and 1 base, with 8 bases remaining between them. Germline loops: CDR1 SQVTM, CDR2 ANQGSEA. CDR3 nucleotide sequence: TGCAGCGTTGTGGTCAGATCCTACGAGCAGTACTTC. Protein product: CSVVVRSYEQYF.

V and J are TRBV28 and TRBJ2-4; 8 bases line up with TRBD2. Germline V gives CDR1 MDHEN, CDR2 SYDVKM. The CDR3 loop spans 14 amino acids. J gave up 7 bases and V 8 bases, and 10 bases lay outside the gene matches. The CDR3 region is CASEGRERENIQYF. The CDR3 DNA is TGTGCCAGCGAGGGTCGGGAGCGGGAGAACATTCAGTACTTC. Together with reference TRBV28 and TRBJ2-4, the CDR3 gives the full variable domain: DVKVTQSSRYLVKRTGEKVFLECVQDMDHENMFWYRQDPGLGLRLIYFSYDVKMKEKGDIPEGYSVSREKKERFSLILESASTNQTSMYLCASEGRERENIQYFGAGTRLSVL.

The chain uses TRBV21-1 and TRBJ2-1; the tabulated D call, TRBD2, remains unverified against the DNA. TRBV21-1 is given as a pseudogene. The CDR3 is made up of 15 amino acids. The CDR3 DNA follows: TGTGCCAGCAGCGAGCGGGAGGCCCCCTACAATGAGCAGTTCTTC. Its translation is CASSEREAPYNEQFF.

The chain joins TRBV11-1 to TRBJ2-1, with 9 bases that match TRBD2. The CDR3 covers 16 residues. The germline CDR1 and CDR2 sequences are SGHAT and FQDESV (reference sequence). J gave up 3 bases and V 2 bases, and 5 bases lay outside the gene matches. The CDR3 nucleotides are TGTGCCAGCAGCTTATCAGCTAGCGGGATCTACAATGAGCAGTTCTTC. Its translation: CASSLSASGIYNEQFF.

The chain recombines TRBV16 with TRBJ2-1, with D unresolved. This CDR3 contains 14 residues. CDR1 KGHSY and CDR2 FQNENV come from the germline V gene. Trimming left V 4 bases short and J 3 bases short, with 10 bases between. The CDR3 reads CASSPGLGYNEQFF. CDR3 sequence (DNA): TGTGCCAGCAGCCCGGGTTTGGGCTACAATGAGCAGTTCTTC.

V is TRBV7-9 and J is TRBJ1-3; 11 positions match TRBD1. Germline V lookup: CDR1 SEHNR, CDR2 FQNEAQ (reference sequence). The ends lost 6 bases at V and 0 bases at J; junction bases unmatched: 13. CDR3 length equals 19 residues. The CDR3 protein is CASRPGAGTGGGSGNTIYF. The CDR3, as DNA: TGTGCCAGCAGGCCTGGAGCCGGGACAGGGGGAGGCTCTGGAAACACCATATATTTT.

As to this clone: The junction shows a germline mismatch at one end, possibly a read error. This chain links TRBV7-7 with TRBJ2-5, with 10 bases identical to TRBD1. Near its end, the DNA agrees better with TRBJ2-7, so the J call may be wrong. Germline V gene sequence: CDR1 SSHAT, CDR2 FNYEAQ (reference sequence). The CDR3 is 16 amino acids. DNA of the CDR3: TGTGCTAGCAGCTTAGGACCCGGGACAGGGGACTACGAGCAGTACTTC. The encoded protein is CASSLGPGTGDYEQYF.

V is TRBV28 and J is TRBJ2-3; TRBD2 matches 8 bases. The V gene's germline CDR1 is MDHEN and CDR2 SYDVKM. Germline trimming cut 4 bases from V and 3 bases from J; bases unmatched to any gene: 6. The CDR3 is made up of 15 amino acids. The CDR3 loop is CASSSGTRTTDTQYF. Here the CDR3 DNA reads TGTGCCAGCAGTTCCGGGACTAGAACAACAGATACGCAGTATTTT.

The J gene is TRBJ2-3, the V gene TRBV29-1, with 7 bases lining up with TRBD2. V dropped 0 bases and J dropped 2; count of bases not matched to a gene: 17. The CDR3 totals 19 residues. Germline V lookup: CDR1 SQVTM, CDR2 ANQGSEA. CDR3 sequence reads: CSVEDPHAGAKGPTDTQYF. Written as DNA, the CDR3 is TGCAGCGTTGAAGACCCGCATGCGGGAGCAAAGGGACCCACAGATACGCAGTATTTT.

The rearrangement links TRBV9 to TRBJ1-3; 8 bases match TRBD1. The V gene's germline CDR1 is SGDLS and CDR2 YYNGEE. There are 16 residues in the CDR3. V trimming: 3 bases; J trimming: 1 base; junction bases outside the gene matches: 6. The DNA of the CDR3 is TGTGCCAGCAGCGCCGGGACAGGACTATCTGGAAACACCATATATTTT. Amino acids: CASSAGTGLSGNTIYF.

V and J are TRBV5-1 and TRBJ2-7, with 9 nucleotides matching TRBD2. J gave up 3 bases and V 3 bases, and 7 bases lay outside the gene matches. Germline V lookup: CDR1 SGHRS, CDR2 YFSETQ. CDR3 length: 15 residues. CDR3 DNA: TGCGCCAGCAGCTCGCCCATAGCGGGAGTCTACGAGCAGTACTTC. The encoded protein is CASSSPIAGVYEQYF.

This chain links TRBV6-5 with TRBJ2-1, with 13 bases fitting TRBD2. The trim removed 0 bases at V and 10 bases at J, leaving 3 bases unmatched. CDR3 length: 15 residues. Per germline, CDR1 MNHEY and CDR2 SVGAGI. The CDR3 protein is CASSYSGTSGKEQFF. The CDR3, as DNA: TGTGCCAGCAGTTACTCCGGGACTAGCGGGAAAGAGCAGTTCTTC.

This chain joins TRBV28 and TRBJ2-2; D unclear. Germline V CDR1 and CDR2: MDHEN, SYDVKM. The CDR3 consists of 13 residues. Between the trimmed V and J ends, which lost 7 bases and 0 bases, there was a span of 6 bases. CDR3 in DNA: TGTGCCAGCAAGACTGCGAACACCGGGGAGCTGTTTTTT. Translation gives CASKTANTGELFF.

The genes are TRBV13 and TRBJ2-7; D is unclear. Germline CDR1 is PRHDT and CDR2 is FYEKMQ (reference sequence). The V end was cut by 5 bases, the J end by 0 bases, with 11 bases between. The CDR3 is made up of 14 amino acids. In nucleotides, the CDR3 is TGTGCCAGCAGCGCCTGGGCAGACTCCTACGAGCAGTACTTC. Translated: CASSAWADSYEQYF.

The CDR3 bases are TGCGCCAGCAGCCTCGGACTTGCCTCTGGGGCCAACGTCCTGACTTTC. Protein: CASSLGLASGANVLTF. The chain combines TRBV5-1 with TRBJ2-6; TRBD2 is a possible D gene (5 bases). This CDR3 region has 16 residues. Germline V lookup: CDR1 SGHRS, CDR2 YFSETQ. V lost 4 bases and J 0 bases, leaving 11 bases between the germline ends.

The rearrangement links TRBV27 to TRBJ2-7; TRBD1 matches at 8 bases. Germline lookup yields CDR1 MNHEY and CDR2 SMNVEV (reference sequence). This CDR3 comprises 15 residues. J gave up 1 base and V 3 bases, and 5 bases lay outside the gene matches. The CDR3 loop is CASSLGQEPSYEQYF. In DNA form, the CDR3 reads TGTGCCAGCAGTTTGGGACAGGAACCTTCCTACGAGCAGTACTTC.

This sequence joins TRBV5-4 and TRBJ2-7, with D perhaps matching TRBD1 (6 bases). CDR3 length: 13 residues. V shed 2 bases and J shed 3 bases, with 9 bases lying between them. Germline CDR1 is SGHNT and CDR2 is YYREEE (reference sequence). The DNA of the CDR3 is TGTGCCAGCAGCTTACCAGGGGACTACGAGCAGTACTTC. Amino acid sequence: CASSLPGDYEQYF.

This clone was counted between two and nine times. The rearrangement links TRBV4-3 to TRBJ1-1; D not certain. Germline V gene sequence: CDR1 LGHNA, CDR2 YSLEER. V shed 5 bases and J shed 7 bases, with 17 bases lying between them. This CDR3 comprises 14 residues. The CDR3 DNA sequence: TGCGCCAGCAGCTCGGGGATAGGCAGCAATGAAGCTTTCTTT. It yields the protein CASSSGIGSNEAFF.

V gene TRBV4-3 combines with J gene TRBJ2-1; 10 nucleotides match TRBD2. The CDR3 runs 15 residues. Trimming removed 1 base from V and 8 bases from J; junction bases left unmatched: 5. Germline V gene data show CDR1 as LGHNA and CDR2 as YSLEER. The CDR3 DNA is TGCGCCAGCAGCCAAGCTAGCGGGAGTGTTTATGAGCAGTTCTTC. This sequence encodes CASSQASGSVYEQFF.

As concerns this clone: The junction differs from germline at one of its ends, possibly a read error. This sequence joins TRBV7-7 and TRBJ2-5; D unclear. Germline CDR1 reads SSHAT; CDR2 reads FNYEAQ (reference sequence). The CDR3 loop spans 12 amino acids. The CDR3 loop reads CASSSIGETQYF. The DNA of the CDR3 is TGTGCTAGCAGCTCGATCGGAGAGACCCAGTACTTC.

This sequence joins TRBV2 and TRBJ2-1, with 11 bases that match TRBD2. Trimming at V came to 2 bases and at J to 1 base, leaving 4 bases not matched to a gene. The CDR3 covers 17 residues. Germline V gives CDR1 SNHLY, CDR2 FYNNEI. CDR3 coding DNA: TGTGCCAGCAGTGAACGGACTAGCGGGTATTCCTACAATGAGCAGTTCTTC. This encodes CASSERTSGYSYNEQFF.

CDR3 sequence (DNA): TGTGCCAGCAACTTGGGCAGGAACCAAGAGACCCAGTACTTC. Encoded protein: CASNLGRNQETQYF. The chain combines TRBV6-1 with TRBJ2-5; D unclear. CDR1 is MNHNS, CDR2 SASEGT, per germline. The CDR3 extends over 14 amino acids. V was trimmed by 7 bases and J by 0 bases, leaving 12 bases between them.

This clone was observed a handful of times. The CDR3 loop is CASSDTGQGVNGYTF. CDR3 sequence (DNA): TGTGCCAGCAGTGACACGGGACAGGGGGTCAATGGCTACACCTTC. The chain employs TRBV6-4 and TRBJ1-2, with 11 bases that match TRBD1. V shed 2 bases and J 6 bases; nucleotides not matched to a gene: 5. The germline V gene encodes CDR1 MRHNA and CDR2 SNTAGT. This CDR3 is 15 amino acids long.